This paragraph reports one TCR beta chain. Germline-derived CDR1 and CDR2 are LNHDA and SQIVND (reference sequence). V lost 7 bases and J lost 4, with 13 bases in between. The CDR3 runs 13 residues. Generated by immunoSEQ multiplex PCR, the TCRdb table keeps only in-frame clones and is missing some. The sample comprises roughly 68,000 clones, 75% to 85% of which are singletons, and about 10% rests with the top ten. This specimen comes from a study of glioma-infiltrating T cells after dendritic cell vaccination. Sequences were derived from blood, sampled before dendritic cell vaccination. The chain combines TRBV19 with TRBJ1-1; possible D gene TRBD1, 6 bases. The origin of this receptor is a human donor with glioblastoma. This chain's CDR3 is CASNDRKSTEAFF. CDR3 in DNA: TGTGCCAGTAACGACAGGAAGAGCACTGAAGCTTTCTTT.